These 16 T cell receptor beta chains were all obtained from the same sample, sequenced in a study of blood T cell repertoires in COVID-19. The protocol was immunoSEQ multiplex PCR, while the TCRdb copy is restricted to in-frame clones and leaves out a portion. The data contain approximately 250,000 clones, approximately 90% of them singletons. The sample comprised PBMCs or T cells enriched from blood (not recorded which). The receptors originated from a young woman with acute COVID-19.

This chain uses TRBV7-3 with TRBJ2-2; possibly TRBD2 for D (5 bases). Trimming shortened V by 5 bases and J by 3 bases, and 16 bases separated the two germline ends. In germline, CDR1 is SGHTA, CDR2 FQGTGA. The CDR3 is 16 residues long. The CDR3 nucleotides are TGTGCCAGCAGCCCGAGGGAGAGCAGTTACACCGGGGAGCTGTTTTTT. It yields the protein CASSPRESSYTGELFF.

This rearrangement joins TRBV19 to TRBJ2-1; D is possibly TRBD1 (5 bases). CDR3 size: 17 residues. V was clipped by 1 base and J by 0 bases, with 13 bases between them. The germline V gene has CDR1 LNHDA and CDR2 SQIVND (reference sequence). The CDR3 is CASSIGVRDSSYNEQFF. The DNA for the CDR3 is TGTGCCAGTAGTATAGGTGTTCGTGACAGCTCCTACAATGAGCAGTTCTTC.

The chain is built from TRBV11-2 and TRBJ1-6; no clear D gene. Trimming left V 1 base short and J 7 bases short, with 8 bases between. There are 14 residues in the CDR3. Germline V gene lookup returns CDR1 SGHAT and CDR2 FQNNGV. The CDR3 DNA is TGTGCCAGCAGCTTAGGGACTGAAAATTCACCCCTCCACTTT. Residues: CASSLGTENSPLHF. Using reference TRBV11-2 and TRBJ1-6 for the parts outside the CDR3, the full variable domain is EAGVAQSPRYKIIEKRQSVAFWCNPISGHATLYWYQQILGQGPKLLIQFQNNGVVDDSQLPKDRFSAERLKGVDSTLKIQPAKLEDSAVYLCASSLGTENSPLHFGNGTRLTVT.

This clone was counted only a few times. V usage is TRBV4-3 and J usage is TRBJ2-7; 8 bases match TRBD1. Trimming took 0 bases from V and 4 from J; bases not matched to a gene: 5. Per the germline V gene, CDR1 is LGHNA and CDR2 is YSLEER. The CDR3 extends over 15 amino acids. The CDR3 protein is CASSQDRGPQYEQYF. CDR3 DNA: TGCGCCAGCAGCCAAGACAGGGGGCCTCAGTACGAGCAGTACTTC.

On this clone itself: This specimen includes other DNA sequences encoding the same CDR3. This sequence joins TRBV6-2 or TRBV6-3 and TRBJ1-1; D may be TRBD1 (5 bases). V dropped 2 bases and J dropped 1 base, with 8 bases sitting between them. The germline gives CDR1 MNHEY, CDR2 SVGEGT. CDR3 length equals 14 residues. The CDR3: CASSYGGGNTEAFF. The CDR3 nucleotides read TGTGCCAGCAGTTACGGGGGAGGGAACACTGAAGCTTTCTTT.

The V call is TRBV9, the J call TRBJ1-4; D not certain. Germline V gene sequence: CDR1 SGDLS, CDR2 YYNGEE. Trimming stripped 3 bases from V and 0 bases from J, with 12 bases between. The CDR3 is 16 amino acids. DNA for the CDR3: TGTGCCAGCAGCGCCGGGGTAGAGGCAACTAATGAAAAACTGTTTTTT. Translation: CASSAGVEATNEKLFF.

The genes are TRBV7-9 and TRBJ2-3; 9 bases align to TRBD2. This CDR3 spans 13 amino acids. Germline V gene sequence: CDR1 SEHNR, CDR2 FQNEAQ (reference sequence). Trimming removed 2 bases from V and 14 bases from J; junction bases left unmatched: 8. The chain's CDR3 is CASSLLTAGGPYF. DNA for the CDR3: TGTGCCAGCAGCTTACTAACGGCGGGGGGGCCGTATTTT.

The chain combines TRBV28 with TRBJ1-2; a weak D match, TRBD1 (5 bases). Looked up from germline, CDR1 is MDHEN and CDR2 is SYDVKM. Trimming took 6 bases from V and 4 from J, leaving 21 bases between them. The CDR3 consists of 16 residues. The CDR3 sequence is CASSLTSGTYPYGYTF. The CDR3 nucleotides are TGTGCCAGCAGCCTCACCTCCGGGACTTACCCCTATGGCTACACCTTC.

The chain combines TRBV28 with TRBJ2-7; a possible D gene is TRBD2 (6 bases). With 5 bases removed from V and 2 bases from J, the gap between germline ends came to 13 bases. Germline assignment: CDR1 MDHEN and CDR2 SYDVKM. The CDR3 is made up of 14 amino acids. The CDR3 DNA sequence: TGTGCCAGCAGTATGGCTAGCGCGACCTACGAGCAGTACTTC. Translating gives CASSMASATYEQYF.

The V gene is TRBV5-1, the J gene TRBJ2-1, with TRBD2 matching 15 bases. The CDR3 is 17 amino acids. Germline V gene data show CDR1 as SGHRS and CDR2 as YFSETQ. The junction had 7 bases not matched to a gene; V was cut back by 4 bases and J by 5 bases. CDR3: CASSPGTSGRTHNEQFF. The CDR3 DNA is TGCGCCAGCAGCCCCGGGACTAGCGGGAGGACCCACAATGAGCAGTTCTTC. Using reference TRBV5-1 and TRBJ2-1 for the parts outside the CDR3, the full variable domain is KAGVTQTPRYLIKTRGQQVTLSCSPISGHRSVSWYQQTPGQGLQFLFEYFSETQRNKGNFPGRFSGRQFSNSRSEMNVSTLELGDSALYLCASSPGTSGRTHNEQFFGPGTRLTVL.

This rearrangement joins TRBV9 to TRBJ2-1; possibly TRBD2 for D (5 bases). Germline V gene lookup returns CDR1 SGDLS and CDR2 YYNGEE. This CDR3 comprises 18 residues. V dropped 0 bases and J dropped 0 bases, with 16 bases sitting between them. CDR3 coding DNA: TGTGCCAGCAGCGTAGAAGAGTCTACGAGCGGCTCCTACAATGAGCAGTTCTTC. It codes for CASSVEESTSGSYNEQFF.

The chain carries TRBV13 and TRBJ2-3; D is ambiguous. The CDR3 totals 12 residues. V gave up 1 base and J gave up 11 bases, with 10 bases separating them. The germline V gene has CDR1 PRHDT and CDR2 FYEKMQ (reference sequence). CDR3 residues: CASSLDEKKQYF. DNA of the CDR3: TGTGCCAGCAGCTTAGACGAGAAAAAGCAGTATTTT.

The chain links TRBV28 to TRBJ2-1, with TRBD2 matching 12 bases. The V and J ends lost 3 bases and 8 bases, in that order; junction bases with no gene match: 8. The CDR3 consists of 16 residues. Looked up from germline, CDR1 is MDHEN and CDR2 is SYDVKM. The DNA for the CDR3 is TGTGCCAGCAGTTTTTGGCTAGCGGGAGGGCCGGATGAGCAGTTCTTC. Translating gives CASSFWLAGGPDEQFF.

This chain joins TRBV4-2 and TRBJ1-5, with D perhaps matching TRBD1 (6 bases). Trimming removed 0 bases at V and 7 bases at J, with 13 bases between. Germline-derived CDR1 and CDR2 are LGHNA and YNFKEQ. CDR3 size: 15 residues. DNA for the CDR3: TGTGCCAGCAGCCAAGAGGGCTCTCAGGGGCAGCCCCAGCATTTT. Protein: CASSQEGSQGQPQHF.

This chain connects TRBV10-1 to TRBJ2-1; a possible D gene is TRBD2 (6 bases). The germline V gene encodes CDR1 WNHNN and CDR2 SYGVQD (reference sequence). V lost 0 bases and J 2 bases, leaving 14 bases between the germline ends. This CDR3 is 17 amino acids long. CDR3 sequence reads: CASSESRLARTYNEQFF. In nucleotides, the CDR3 is TGCGCCAGCAGTGAGTCGCGGCTAGCGAGAACCTACAATGAGCAGTTCTTC.

This clone was recorded only once. V gene TRBV7-3 combines with J gene TRBJ2-1, with 10 bases lining up with TRBD2. Germline values: CDR1 SGHTA, CDR2 FQGTGA. V lost 2 bases, J lost 4 bases, and 2 bases stayed unmatched. The CDR3 contains 15 residues. Here the CDR3 reads CASSLGAGGYNEQFF. The CDR3 bases are TGTGCCAGCAGCTTAGGAGCGGGAGGGTACAATGAGCAGTTCTTC.